Below, 4 T cell receptor beta chains from the same sample are listed, as sequenced in a study of T cell repertoires in cytomegalovirus infection. TCRdb reprocessed the reads with MiXCR, giving one entry per CDR3 protein. Among about 98,000 distinct CDR3 sequences listed, 15% to 20% were seen once. Material for sequencing was PBMCs. These receptors were obtained from a human donor in good health (CMV status not recorded). Some clones in this sample may be carry-over from other donors' samples.

This clonotype was recorded a few times. The chain recombines TRBV11-2 with TRBJ1-4; weak D call: TRBD1 (6 bases). The CDR3 sequence is 14 residues long. V dropped 3 bases and J dropped 8 bases, with 13 bases sitting between them. Germline CDR1 is SGHAT and CDR2 is FQNNGV. The CDR3 loop is CASSFGGLREKLFF. The CDR3 DNA follows: TGTGCCAGCAGCTTCGGGGGGCTGAGGGAAAAACTGTTTTTT. The full variable domain, its missing parts supplied by reference TRBV11-2 and TRBJ1-4, is EAGVAQSPRYKIIEKRQSVAFWCNPISGHATLYWYQQILGQGPKLLIQFQNNGVVDDSQLPKDRFSAERLKGVDSTLKIQPAKLEDSAVYLCASSFGGLREKLFFGSGTQLSVL.

CDR3 sequence: CMWQGVADTQYF. For the CDR3, the DNA is TGCATGTGGCAGGGGGTCGCAGATACGCAGTATTTT. The rearrangement links TRBV20-1 to TRBJ2-3; 7 nucleotides align to TRBD1. This CDR3 spans 12 amino acids. CDR1 and CDR2 (germline): DFQATT, SNEGSKA (reference sequence).

This clonotype has a count of ten or more. The rearrangement uses TRBV11-2 and TRBJ1-1; TRBD1 agrees at 9 bases. In germline, CDR1 is SGHAT, CDR2 FQNNGV. With V trimmed by 1 base and J by 4 bases, 7 bases remained unmatched. The CDR3 spans 16 residues. CDR3 in amino acids: CASSLVPGQGGTEAFF. CDR3 DNA sequence: TGTGCCAGCAGCTTAGTTCCGGGACAGGGAGGCACTGAAGCTTTCTTT.

This chain connects TRBV6-1 to TRBJ1-1, with 9 bases matching TRBD1. The CDR3 sequence is 14 residues long. Germline trimming cut 6 bases from V and 5 bases from J; bases unmatched to any gene: 7. CDR1 and CDR2 (germline): MNHNS, SASEGT. CDR3 nucleotides: TGTGCCAGCAGCGCCAGACAGGGGGGGACTGAAGCTTTCTTT. Its protein is CASSARQGGTEAFF.